The 22 T cell receptor beta chains presented below share a single source sample, sequenced in a study of T-cell reconstitution after alpha-beta-depleted transplantation in children. It was with unique molecular identifiers that the TCRbeta library was prepared. Via MiXCR, TCRdb re-called the PCR reads, giving one row per CDR3 protein. The repertoire has 780,000 or so distinct CDR3 sequences, approximately 15% of them found once; the top ten carry approximately 5%. The specimen comprised PBMCs, mostly from graft donor cells, sampled 360 days after TCRalphabeta/CD19-depleted stem cell transplant. All receptors come from a male patient younger than 18 who had a stem cell transplant for acute lymphoblastic leukemia, so the T cells may come from the graft donor.

This clonotype was detected a few times. This chain joins TRBV7-9 and TRBJ1-1; D call uncertain. Germline V gives CDR1 SEHNR, CDR2 FQNEAQ (reference sequence). V lost 5 bases to trimming and J lost 1 base, with 20 bases between them. This CDR3 contains 17 residues. Here the CDR3 reads CASSHPLTVGSNTEAFF. CDR3 nucleotide sequence: TGTGCCAGCAGCCACCCATTGACGGTTGGGTCGAACACTGAAGCTTTCTTT.

This clonotype was seen a few times. The chain joins TRBV19 to TRBJ2-1; 9 nucleotides line up with TRBD2. V lost 7 bases and J lost 5; bases outside the gene matches: 6. Germline V CDR1 and CDR2: LNHDA, SQIVND (reference sequence). The CDR3 runs to 14 residues. CDR3 region: CASTIAGVDNEQFF. The CDR3 DNA reads as TGTGCCAGTACAATAGCGGGAGTCGACAATGAGCAGTTCTTC.

The sample holds a few counts of this clonotype. The chain has TRBV5-5 and TRBJ2-3, with 8 bases that match TRBD1. Looked up from germline, CDR1 is SGHKS and CDR2 is YYEKEE (reference sequence). The CDR3 loop spans 13 amino acids. The V and J ends lost 4 bases and 11 bases, in that order; junction bases with no gene match: 9. CDR3 loop: CASSSDPGGVQYF. CDR3 in DNA: TGTGCCAGCAGCAGCGACCCAGGGGGCGTGCAGTATTTT. Together with reference TRBV5-5 and TRBJ2-3, the CDR3 gives the full variable domain: DAGVTQSPTHLIKTRGQQVTLRCSPISGHKSVSWYQQVLGQGPQFIFQYYEKEERGRGNFPDRFSARQFPNYSSELNVNALLLGDSALYLCASSSDPGGVQYFGPGTRLTVL.

This clonotype was seen a handful of times. V usage is TRBV29-1 and J usage is TRBJ2-5, with D uncertain. Germline V gene data show CDR1 as SQVTM and CDR2 as ANQGSEA. The CDR3 length is 10 residues. V dropped 8 bases and J dropped 2 bases, with 6 bases sitting between them. CDR3 in amino acids: CSWGQETQYF. DNA of the CDR3: TGCAGCTGGGGTCAAGAGACCCAGTACTTC.

This clonotype was recorded many times. The chain uses TRBV6-4 and TRBJ2-3, with 13 bases aligning to TRBD2. The CDR3 covers 16 residues. V gave up 5 bases and J gave up 3 bases; unmatched junction bases: 5. Germline lookup yields CDR1 MRHNA and CDR2 SNTAGT. The CDR3 DNA reads as TGTGCCAGCAGTCGGACTAGCGGGAGTATGACAGATACGCAGTATTTT. It encodes CASSRTSGSMTDTQYF.

This clonotype was counted a few times. CDR3 amino acids: CSARDHGGSNTEAFF. The CDR3 region has the DNA TGCAGTGCTAGAGATCATGGCGGATCGAACACTGAAGCTTTCTTT. The chain recombines TRBV20-1 with TRBJ1-1; D gene uncertain. This CDR3 contains 15 residues. The V gene lost 0 bases and the J gene lost 1 base, with 12 bases spanning the gap. CDR1 and CDR2 (germline): DFQATT, SNEGSKA (reference sequence).

For this clonotype: The junction and the germline gene differ at one end; a read error may be behind it. The V gene is TRBV18, the J gene TRBJ2-3; 10 bases agree with TRBD2. The CDR3 has 17 residues. The germline V gene encodes CDR1 KGHSH and CDR2 LQKENI. The CDR3 DNA reads TGTGGCAGCTCACCACTTCCAGCGGGAGGGCTCACAGATACGCAGTATTTT. Encoded protein: CGSSPLPAGGLTDTQYF. Full variable domain (outside the CDR3, taken from reference TRBV18 and TRBJ2-3): NAGVMQNPRHLVRRRGQEARLRCSPMKGHSHVYWYRQLPEEGLKFMVYLQKENIIDESGMPKERFSAEFPKEGPSILRIQQVVRGDSAAYFCGSSPLPAGGLTDTQYFGPGTRLTVL.

The V gene is TRBV5-1, the J gene TRBJ2-7; 9 bases match TRBD2. CDR3 length: 15 amino acids. Germline CDR1 reads SGHRS; CDR2 reads YFSETQ. The trim removed 5 bases at V and 2 bases at J, leaving 8 bases unmatched. The CDR3 bases are TGCGCCAGCAGAAGTAGGGCTAGCGGGGCCTACGAGCAGTACTTC. Translated, it gives CASRSRASGAYEQYF. Full variable domain (remainder filled in from reference TRBV5-1 and TRBJ2-7): KAGVTQTPRYLIKTRGQQVTLSCSPISGHRSVSWYQQTPGQGLQFLFEYFSETQRNKGNFPGRFSGRQFSNSRSEMNVSTLELGDSALYLCASRSRASGAYEQYFGPGTRLTVT.

The CDR3: CASSSPSGSGETQYF. CDR3 nucleotides: TGTGCCAGCAGTTCGCCTAGCGGGAGCGGGGAGACCCAGTACTTC. The V call is TRBV27, the J call TRBJ2-5, with TRBD2 identical over 10 bases. CDR1 is MNHEY and CDR2 is SMNVEV in the germline V gene (reference sequence). The trim removed 4 bases at V and 5 bases at J, leaving 7 bases unmatched. This CDR3 has 15 residues.

A few counts support this clonotype. CDR3 amino acids: CASSSGLASSGANVLTF. CDR3 DNA: TGTGCCAGCAGCTCAGGGCTAGCGAGCTCTGGGGCCAACGTCCTGACTTTC. This chain connects TRBV7-9 to TRBJ2-6, with D tentatively TRBD2 (6 bases). Germline V CDR1 and CDR2: SEHNR, FQNEAQ (reference sequence). Deletions cut 4 bases from V and 0 bases from J, with 13 bases between. The CDR3 loop spans 17 amino acids.

The rearrangement links TRBV7-3 to TRBJ2-2; 7 positions agree with TRBD2. The germline CDR1 and CDR2 sequences are SGHTA and FQGTGA. This CDR3 comprises 15 residues. V was pared by 1 base and J by 6 bases, with 5 bases of the junction left unmatched. CDR3 region: CASSLNGGRAGELFF. CDR3 DNA: TGTGCCAGCAGCTTAAACGGCGGGAGAGCCGGGGAGCTGTTTTTT.

Only a few counts were recorded for this clonotype. This sequence joins TRBV9 and TRBJ2-3, with D unresolved. This CDR3 is built from 14 residues. Germline lookup yields CDR1 SGDLS and CDR2 YYNGEE. V dropped 2 bases and J dropped 10 bases, with 17 bases sitting between them. In nucleotides, the CDR3 is TGTGCCAGCAGCGTGCTTAAAACGAAGACGCCGCAGTATTTT. Its protein is CASSVLKTKTPQYF.

This clonotype has a handful of counts. As DNA, the CDR3 is TGCGCCAGCAAATGGACTAGCGGGAGTACGAATGAGCAGTTCTTC. It translates to CASKWTSGSTNEQFF. This sequence joins TRBV5-1 and TRBJ2-1, with 13 bases identical to TRBD2. CDR1 is SGHRS and CDR2 is YFSETQ in the germline V gene. Trimming removed 6 bases from V and 7 bases from J; junction bases left unmatched: 7. The CDR3 runs to 15 residues.

This clonotype showed up just a few times. The V and J genes are TRBV5-6 and TRBJ2-1, with 8 nucleotides matching TRBD2. Per the germline V gene, CDR1 is SGHDT and CDR2 is YYEEEE. The CDR3 is 18 amino acids. With V trimmed by 0 bases and J by 5 bases, 13 bases remained unmatched. The CDR3: CASSLDVPSGPIHNEQFF. The CDR3 bases are TGTGCCAGCAGCTTGGACGTCCCTAGCGGGCCAATACACAATGAGCAGTTCTTC.

The V and J genes are TRBV3-1 and TRBJ2-2; the match to TRBD2 covers 8 bases. The CDR3 has 14 residues. Germline V gene data show CDR1 as LGHDT and CDR2 as YNNKEL (reference sequence). In nucleotides, the CDR3 is TGTGCTACCGGCGGGGGGCCGTTCACCGGGGAGCTGTTTTTT. Protein product: CATGGGPFTGELFF.

The chain has TRBV20-1 and TRBJ2-7; D not certain. Germline CDR1 and CDR2: DFQATT and SNEGSKA (reference sequence). This CDR3 contains 14 residues. V was trimmed by 6 bases and J by 2 bases, leaving 17 bases between them. CDR3 loop: CSAVKDLSTYEQYF. CDR3 sequence (DNA): TGCAGTGCGGTTAAGGACCTCTCAACCTACGAGCAGTACTTC.

This clonotype was seen a handful of times. This sequence joins TRBV9 and TRBJ1-1; 12 bases align to TRBD1. With 4 bases clipped from V and 4 bases from J, the junction kept 2 bases outside the gene matches. Germline V gene data show CDR1 as SGDLS and CDR2 as YYNGEE. This CDR3 is built from 14 residues. The CDR3 DNA follows: TGTGCCAGCAGCCGGGACAGGGGGCGCACTGAAGCTTTCTTT. Its protein is CASSRDRGRTEAFF. The complete variable domain, with remaining parts taken from reference TRBV9 and TRBJ1-1, reads DSGVTQTPKHLITATGQRVTLRCSPRSGDLSVYWYQQSLDQGLQFLIQYYNGEERAKGNILERFSAQQFPDLHSELNLSSLELGDSALYFCASSRDRGRTEAFFGQGTRLTVV.

This clonotype showed up many times. V and J are TRBV7-9 and TRBJ1-4; D gene ambiguous. V was shortened by 1 base and J by 13 bases, with 7 bases between the two germline ends. This CDR3 spans 11 amino acids. Germline V gives CDR1 SEHNR, CDR2 FQNEAQ (reference sequence). The CDR3 sequence: CASSLGFSLFF. The CDR3 bases are TGTGCCAGCAGCTTAGGTTTCTCACTGTTTTTT.

This rearrangement joins TRBV7-9 to TRBJ2-1, with no clear D. Trimming took off 2 bases at V and 9 bases at J, with 11 bases between the two ends. The CDR3 contains 13 residues. In germline, CDR1 is SEHNR, CDR2 FQNEAQ (reference sequence). CDR3 nucleotide sequence: TGTGCCAGCAGCTTATCAGGAAGGCCTGAGCAGTTCTTC. This codes for CASSLSGRPEQFF.

The chain joins TRBV5-1 to TRBJ1-1; TRBD1 matches 7 bases. The CDR3 runs to 15 residues. Germline V CDR1 and CDR2: SGHRS, YFSETQ. The V segment lost 3 bases and the J segment 2 bases; nucleotides outside the gene matches: 7. The DNA for the CDR3 is TGCGCCAGCAGCTGGCCAGGGGGATCAAACACTGAAGCTTTCTTT. Amino acid sequence: CASSWPGGSNTEAFF.

The chain carries TRBV12-3 or TRBV12-4 and TRBJ1-5; 9 bases match TRBD1. The CDR3 runs 15 residues. DNA of the CDR3: TGTACCTTCAGTTTAGGGGACAGGGATTATCAGCCCCAGCATTTT. It is translated as CTFSLGDRDYQPQHF.

This clonotype has only a few counts. This chain uses TRBV27 with TRBJ2-7; D is unclear. This CDR3 has 17 residues. With 2 bases removed from V and 0 bases from J, the gap between germline ends came to 17 bases. The germline CDR1 and CDR2 sequences are MNHEY and SMNVEV (reference sequence). CDR3 DNA sequence: TGTGCCAGCAGTTTACGTCGTCTAAGGGCTAGCTCCTACGAGCAGTACTTC. Encoded protein: CASSLRRLRASSYEQYF.